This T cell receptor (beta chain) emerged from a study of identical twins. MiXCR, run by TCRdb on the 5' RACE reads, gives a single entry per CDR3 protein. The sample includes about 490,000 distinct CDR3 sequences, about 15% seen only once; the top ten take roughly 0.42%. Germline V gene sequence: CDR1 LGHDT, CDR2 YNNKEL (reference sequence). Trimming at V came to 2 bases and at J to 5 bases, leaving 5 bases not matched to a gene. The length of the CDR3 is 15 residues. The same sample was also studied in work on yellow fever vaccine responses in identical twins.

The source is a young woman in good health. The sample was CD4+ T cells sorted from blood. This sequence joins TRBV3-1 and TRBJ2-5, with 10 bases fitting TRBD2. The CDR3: CASSQTSGIMETQYF. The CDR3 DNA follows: TGTGCCAGCAGCCAAACTAGCGGGATTATGGAGACCCAGTACTTC.